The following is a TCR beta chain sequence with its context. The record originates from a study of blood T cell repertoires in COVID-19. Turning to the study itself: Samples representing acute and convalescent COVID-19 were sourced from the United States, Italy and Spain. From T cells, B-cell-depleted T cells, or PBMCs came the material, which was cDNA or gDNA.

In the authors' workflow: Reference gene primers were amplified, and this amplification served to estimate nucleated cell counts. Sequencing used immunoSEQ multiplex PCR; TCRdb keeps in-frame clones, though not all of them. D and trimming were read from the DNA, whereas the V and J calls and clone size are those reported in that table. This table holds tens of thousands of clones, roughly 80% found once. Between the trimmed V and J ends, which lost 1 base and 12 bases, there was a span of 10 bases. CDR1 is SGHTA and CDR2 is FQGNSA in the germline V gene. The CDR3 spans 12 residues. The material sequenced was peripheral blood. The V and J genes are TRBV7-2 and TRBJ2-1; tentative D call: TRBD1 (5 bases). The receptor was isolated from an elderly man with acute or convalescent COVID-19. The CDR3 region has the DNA TGTGCCAGCAGCTTAGAAGGGGATGGGCAGTTCTTC. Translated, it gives CASSLEGDGQFF.